These T cell receptor beta chains were read from a single sample in a study of molecular identifiers for immune sequencing clone quantification. A single record per CDR3 protein comes from TCRdb applying MiXCR to the PCR reads. The repertoire consists of about 6,100 distinct CDR3 sequences, with 15% to 20% occurring once and the leading ten covering 2% to 2.5%. Sample: naive CD8+ T cells from blood, with Jurkat cell RNA spiked in. Every receptor here comes from a human donor in good health. Some libraries in this study had Jurkat cell RNA spiked in. Both conserved end residues are trimmed from each CDR3. The D gene is left open where the match is weak.

V	D	J	length	CDR3
TRBV7-9	-	TRBJ2-3	13	ASSLVGGHTDTQY
TRBV11-2	-	TRBJ2-5	14	ASSPTPGSPQETQY
TRBV27	-	TRBJ2-2	16	ASSLGPYQGTFTGELF
TRBV4-3	-	TRBJ2-5	12	ASSQEQGQETQY
TRBV24-1	-	TRBJ2-2	11	AIRTASTGELF
TRBV27	-	TRBJ1-5	12	ASSLGAESKPQH
TRBV7-9	-	TRBJ2-3	13	ASSISGTSTDTQY
TRBV6-5	TRBD1	TRBJ2-7	13	ASSFGTGATYEQY
TRBV6-5	TRBD2	TRBJ2-3	12	ASAAGGLADTQY
TRBV7-4	-	TRBJ2-5	11	ASSWGHQDTQY
TRBV11-2	-	TRBJ2-1	10	ASSLGRNEQF
TRBV19	-	TRBJ2-1	12	ASSISGGHNEQF
TRBV11-2	TRBD2	TRBJ2-7	17	ASSLGESGTSGRLYEQY
TRBV28	-	TRBJ2-4	11	ASSLRGSGIQY
TRBV30	-	TRBJ2-3	13	AWSVGALSTDTQY
TRBV7-3	TRBD1	TRBJ1-4	13	ASSFQGATNERLF
TRBV27	-	TRBJ2-3	13	ASSFQGRRTDTQY
TRBV7-9	-	TRBJ2-1	13	ASSLVGSLYNEQF
TRBV5-6	-	TRBJ2-2	12	ASSLAFYSGELF
TRBV27	-	TRBJ1-1	12	ASSIATGLSEAF
TRBV6-6	-	TRBJ2-1	10	ASSYRTDEQF
TRBV7-2	TRBD2	TRBJ2-3	15	ASSLVSGRSDTDTQY
TRBV7-9	-	TRBJ1-2	10	ASSLEDRRFT
TRBV6-2/TRBV6-3	-	TRBJ2-5	11	ASSRGPWETQY
TRBV29-1	-	TRBJ2-7	11	SVEDPSSYEQY
TRBV4-1	-	TRBJ2-3	14	ASSQEGGLTADTQY
TRBV30	-	TRBJ1-1	11	AWSFGDSTEAF